This TCR beta chain was obtained from a study of T cells in Graves' hyperthyroidism and ophthalmopathy. RNA transcripts were the template for amplifying TCR beta CDR3 regions. Initially, a first-round RT-PCR of the TCR CDR3 employed the HTBI primer set. Each CDR3 protein is one row after TCRdb ran MiXCR on the multiplex PCR reads. The sample consists of about 620,000 distinct CDR3 sequences, about 16% of them appearing once. Germline V gene data show CDR1 as MNHEY and CDR2 as SMNVEV (reference sequence). This CDR3 has 15 amino acids. V trimming: 4 bases; J trimming: 4 bases; junction bases outside the gene matches: 4. Investigators excluded patients with uncontrolled infection, other autoimmune disease, pregnancy or lactation. The source of the PBMCs was approximately 10 ml of fresh peripheral blood. This clonotype was picked up many times.

The chain links TRBV27 to TRBJ1-2; 12 bases align to TRBD1. This TCR was recovered from a woman in her twenties or thirties with Graves' hyperthyroidism. Sequences were obtained from blood. The CDR3 DNA reads as TGTGCCAGCAGTTACGGGACAGGGGGCAGCTATGGCTACACCTTC. Its protein is CASSYGTGGSYGYTF.